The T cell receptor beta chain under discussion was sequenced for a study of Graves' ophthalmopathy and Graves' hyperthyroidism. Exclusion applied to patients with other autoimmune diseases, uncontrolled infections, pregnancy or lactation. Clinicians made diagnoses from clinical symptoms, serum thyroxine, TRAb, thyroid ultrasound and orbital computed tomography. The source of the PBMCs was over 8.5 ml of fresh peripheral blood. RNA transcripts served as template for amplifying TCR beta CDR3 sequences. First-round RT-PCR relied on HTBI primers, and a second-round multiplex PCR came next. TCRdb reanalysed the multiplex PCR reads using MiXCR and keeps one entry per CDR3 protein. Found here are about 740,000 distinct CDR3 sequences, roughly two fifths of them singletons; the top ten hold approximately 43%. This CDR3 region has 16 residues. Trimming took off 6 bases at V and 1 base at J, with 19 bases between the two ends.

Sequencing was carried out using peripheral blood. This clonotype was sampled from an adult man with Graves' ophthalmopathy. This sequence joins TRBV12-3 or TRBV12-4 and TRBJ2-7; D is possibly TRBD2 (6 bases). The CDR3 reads CASSRLVSGPSYEQYF. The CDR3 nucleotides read TGTGCCAGCAGCCGTTTAGTCAGCGGGCCTTCCTACGAGCAGTACTTC.